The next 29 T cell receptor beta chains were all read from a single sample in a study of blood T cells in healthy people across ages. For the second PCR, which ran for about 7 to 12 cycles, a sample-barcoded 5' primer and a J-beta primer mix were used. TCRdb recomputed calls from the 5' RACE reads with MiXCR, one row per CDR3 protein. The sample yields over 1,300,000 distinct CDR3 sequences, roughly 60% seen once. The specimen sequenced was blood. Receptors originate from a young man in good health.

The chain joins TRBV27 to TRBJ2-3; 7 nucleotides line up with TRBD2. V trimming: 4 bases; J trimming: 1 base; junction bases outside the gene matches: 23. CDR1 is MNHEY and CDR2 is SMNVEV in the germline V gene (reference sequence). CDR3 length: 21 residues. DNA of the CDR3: TGTGCCAGCAGTTCCCATCCCGGGACTAACTATAACCCCCCGGGCACAGATACGCAGTATTTT. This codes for CASSSHPGTNYNPPGTDTQYF.

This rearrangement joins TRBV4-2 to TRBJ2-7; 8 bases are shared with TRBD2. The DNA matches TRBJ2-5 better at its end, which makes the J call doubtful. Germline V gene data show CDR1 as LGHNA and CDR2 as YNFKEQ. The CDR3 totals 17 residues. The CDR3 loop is CASSQDGGGTRSETQYF. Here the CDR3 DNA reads TGTGCCAGCAGCCAAGATGGTGGAGGGACTAGGTCGGAGACCCAGTACTTC.

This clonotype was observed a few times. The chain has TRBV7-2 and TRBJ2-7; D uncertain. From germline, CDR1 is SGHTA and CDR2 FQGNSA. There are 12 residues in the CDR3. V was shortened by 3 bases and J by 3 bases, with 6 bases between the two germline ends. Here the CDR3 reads CASSFESYEQYF. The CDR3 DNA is TGTGCCAGCAGCTTCGAAAGCTACGAGCAGTACTTC.

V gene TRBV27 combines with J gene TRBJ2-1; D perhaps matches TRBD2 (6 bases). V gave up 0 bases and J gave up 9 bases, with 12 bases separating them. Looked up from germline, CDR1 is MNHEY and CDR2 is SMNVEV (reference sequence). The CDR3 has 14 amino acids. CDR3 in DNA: TGTGCCAGCAGTTTATCCCCCTCTAGCGTTGAGCAGTTCTTC. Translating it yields CASSLSPSSVEQFF.

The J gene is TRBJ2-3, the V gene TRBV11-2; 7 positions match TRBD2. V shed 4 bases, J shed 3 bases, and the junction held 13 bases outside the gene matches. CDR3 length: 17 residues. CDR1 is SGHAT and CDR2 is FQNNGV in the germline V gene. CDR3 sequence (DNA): TGTGCCAGCAGCTCTCCCGGAAAGCGGGGAGGGACAGATACGCAGTATTTT. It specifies CASSSPGKRGGTDTQYF.

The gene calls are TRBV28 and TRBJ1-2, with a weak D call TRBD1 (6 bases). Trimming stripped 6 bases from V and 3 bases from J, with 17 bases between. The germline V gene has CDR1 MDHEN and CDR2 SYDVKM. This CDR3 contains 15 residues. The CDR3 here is CASRSPGEGDYGYTF. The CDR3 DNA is TGTGCCAGCAGGTCGCCAGGGGAGGGGGACTATGGCTACACCTTC.

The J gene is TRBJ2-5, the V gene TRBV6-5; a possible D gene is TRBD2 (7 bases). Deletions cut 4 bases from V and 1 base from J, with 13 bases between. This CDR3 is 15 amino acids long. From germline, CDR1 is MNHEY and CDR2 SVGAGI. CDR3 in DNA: TGTGCCAGCAGTTCCTTGGGAGGGGGCCAAGAGACCCAGTACTTC. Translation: CASSSLGGGQETQYF.

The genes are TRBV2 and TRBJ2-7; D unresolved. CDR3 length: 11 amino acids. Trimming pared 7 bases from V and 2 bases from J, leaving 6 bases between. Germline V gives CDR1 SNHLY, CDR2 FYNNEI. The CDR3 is CASMTPYEQYF. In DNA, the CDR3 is TGTGCCAGCATGACTCCCTACGAGCAGTACTTC.

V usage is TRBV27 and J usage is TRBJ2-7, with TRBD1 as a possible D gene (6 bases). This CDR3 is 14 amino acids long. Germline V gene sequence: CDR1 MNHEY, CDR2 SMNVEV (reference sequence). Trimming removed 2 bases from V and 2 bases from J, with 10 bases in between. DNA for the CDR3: TGTGCCAGCAGTTTAGTCAGGGGCGCCTACGAGCAGTACTTC. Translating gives CASSLVRGAYEQYF.

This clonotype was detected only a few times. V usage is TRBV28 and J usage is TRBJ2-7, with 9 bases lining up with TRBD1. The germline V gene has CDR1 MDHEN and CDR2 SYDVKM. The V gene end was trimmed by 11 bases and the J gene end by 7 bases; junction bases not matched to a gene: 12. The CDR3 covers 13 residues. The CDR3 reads CAADRGTSGEQYF. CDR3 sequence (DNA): TGTGCCGCTGACAGGGGGACTTCGGGGGAGCAGTACTTC.

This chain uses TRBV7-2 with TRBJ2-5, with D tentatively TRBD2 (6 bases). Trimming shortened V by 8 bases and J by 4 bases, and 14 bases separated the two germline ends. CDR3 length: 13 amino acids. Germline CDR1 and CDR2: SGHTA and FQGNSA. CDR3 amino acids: CASGGLGGETQYF. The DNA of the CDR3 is TGTGCCAGCGGGGGATTGGGGGGAGAGACCCAGTACTTC.

The CDR3 nucleotides read TGCAGTGCCTCGGACACTGACAATGAGCAGTTCTTC. This sequence encodes CSASDTDNEQFF. V is TRBV20-1 and J is TRBJ2-1; TRBD1 is a possible D gene (5 bases). The length of the CDR3 is 12 residues. Per the germline V gene, CDR1 is DFQATT and CDR2 is SNEGSKA (reference sequence). Trimming left V 6 bases short and J 5 bases short, with 11 bases between.

CDR3 sequence (DNA): TGTGCCACCAGCAGTTGGGGTGACGAGCAGTACTTC. This translates into CATSSWGDEQYF. This chain uses TRBV15 with TRBJ2-7, with D hard to call. Germline V gene sequence: CDR1 LNHNV, CDR2 YYDKDF (reference sequence). This CDR3 is built from 12 residues. Between the trimmed V and J ends, which lost 3 bases and 5 bases, there was a span of 8 bases.

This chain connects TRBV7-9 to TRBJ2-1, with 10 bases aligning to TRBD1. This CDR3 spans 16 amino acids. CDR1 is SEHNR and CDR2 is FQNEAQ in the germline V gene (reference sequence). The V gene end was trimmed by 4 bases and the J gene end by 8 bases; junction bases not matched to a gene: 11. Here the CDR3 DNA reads TGTGCCAGCAGCTCTACCGGGACAGGGGTTAAGGATGAGCAGTTCTTC. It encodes CASSSTGTGVKDEQFF.

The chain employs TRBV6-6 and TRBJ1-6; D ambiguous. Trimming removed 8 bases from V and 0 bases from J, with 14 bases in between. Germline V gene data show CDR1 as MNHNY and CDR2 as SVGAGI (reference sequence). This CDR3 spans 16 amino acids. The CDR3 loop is CASARLISSYNSPLHF. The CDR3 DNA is TGTGCCAGCGCCAGACTGATAAGCTCCTATAATTCACCCCTCCACTTT.

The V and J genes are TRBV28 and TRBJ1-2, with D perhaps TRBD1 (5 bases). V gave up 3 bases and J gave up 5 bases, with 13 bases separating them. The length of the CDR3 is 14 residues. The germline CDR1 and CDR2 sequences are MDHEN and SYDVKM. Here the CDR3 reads CASSLARDGYGYTF. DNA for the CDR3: TGTGCCAGCAGTTTGGCTAGGGACGGTTATGGCTACACCTTC.

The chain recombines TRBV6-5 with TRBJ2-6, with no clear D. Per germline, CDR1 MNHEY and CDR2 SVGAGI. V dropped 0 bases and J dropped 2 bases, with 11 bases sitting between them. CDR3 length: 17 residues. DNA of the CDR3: TGTGCCAGCAGTTACTCAAGGGTAGGGCCTGGGGCCAACGTCCTGACTTTC. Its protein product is CASSYSRVGPGANVLTF.

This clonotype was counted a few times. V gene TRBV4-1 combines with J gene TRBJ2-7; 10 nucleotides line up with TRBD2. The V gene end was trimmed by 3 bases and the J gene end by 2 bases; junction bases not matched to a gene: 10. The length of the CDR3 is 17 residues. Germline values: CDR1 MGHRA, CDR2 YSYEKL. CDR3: CASSQSLSGRLTYEQYF. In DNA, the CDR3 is TGCGCCAGCAGCCAGTCACTTAGCGGGAGGTTAACCTACGAGCAGTACTTC.

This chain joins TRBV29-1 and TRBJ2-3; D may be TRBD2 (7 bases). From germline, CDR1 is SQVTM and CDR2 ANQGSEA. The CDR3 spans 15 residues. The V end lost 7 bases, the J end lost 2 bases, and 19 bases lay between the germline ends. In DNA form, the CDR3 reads TGCAGCGCCTCTCCCCGGGGGGCTCTCACAGATACGCAGTATTTT. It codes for CSASPRGALTDTQYF.

The CDR3 sequence is CASGHQTYEQYF. The DNA of the CDR3 is TGCGCCAGCGGGCACCAGACCTACGAGCAGTACTTC. V is TRBV10-1 and J is TRBJ2-7; D is unclear. Germline V gives CDR1 WNHNN, CDR2 SYGVQD (reference sequence). The CDR3 consists of 12 residues. Deletions cut 8 bases from V and 2 bases from J, with 10 bases between.

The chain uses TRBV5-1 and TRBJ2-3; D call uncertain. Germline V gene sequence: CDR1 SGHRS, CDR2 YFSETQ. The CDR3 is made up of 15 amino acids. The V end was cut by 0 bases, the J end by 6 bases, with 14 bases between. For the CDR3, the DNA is TGCGCCAGCAGCTTGGAAATGCAAGAAGCGGATACGCAGTATTTT. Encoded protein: CASSLEMQEADTQYF.

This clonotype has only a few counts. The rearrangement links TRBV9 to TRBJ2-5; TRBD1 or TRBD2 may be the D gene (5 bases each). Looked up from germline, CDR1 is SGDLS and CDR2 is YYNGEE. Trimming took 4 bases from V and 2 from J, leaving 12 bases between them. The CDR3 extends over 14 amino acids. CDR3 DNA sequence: TGTGCCAGCAGCCCCTGGGGCGGGCAAGAGACCCAGTACTTC. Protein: CASSPWGGQETQYF.

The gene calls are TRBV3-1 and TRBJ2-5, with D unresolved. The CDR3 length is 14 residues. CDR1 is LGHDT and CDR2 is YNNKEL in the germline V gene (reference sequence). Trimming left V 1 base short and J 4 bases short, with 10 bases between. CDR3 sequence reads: CASSQVTERETQYF. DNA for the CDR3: TGTGCCAGCAGCCAAGTAACAGAGCGAGAGACCCAGTACTTC.

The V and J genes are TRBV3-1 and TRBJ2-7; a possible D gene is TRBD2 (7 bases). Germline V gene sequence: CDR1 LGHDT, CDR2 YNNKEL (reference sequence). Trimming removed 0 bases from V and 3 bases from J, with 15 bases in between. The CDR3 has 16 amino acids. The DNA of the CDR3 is TGTGCCAGCAGCCAAGAAGTGGGGGGGGACAACTACGAGCAGTACTTC. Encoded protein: CASSQEVGGDNYEQYF.

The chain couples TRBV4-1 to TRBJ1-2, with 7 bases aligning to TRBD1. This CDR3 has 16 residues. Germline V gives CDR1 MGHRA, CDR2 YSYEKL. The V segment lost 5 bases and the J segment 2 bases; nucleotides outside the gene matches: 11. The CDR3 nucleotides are TGCGCCAGCAGCACCAGGACAGGCGGAGAGAACTATGGCTACACCTTC. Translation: CASSTRTGGENYGYTF.

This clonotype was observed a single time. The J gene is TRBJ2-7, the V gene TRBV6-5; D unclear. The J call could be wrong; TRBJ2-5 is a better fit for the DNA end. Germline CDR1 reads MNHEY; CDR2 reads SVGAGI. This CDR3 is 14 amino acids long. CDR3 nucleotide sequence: TGTGCCAGCAGTTACTTGCACGATAAAGAGACCCAGTACTTC. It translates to CASSYLHDKETQYF.

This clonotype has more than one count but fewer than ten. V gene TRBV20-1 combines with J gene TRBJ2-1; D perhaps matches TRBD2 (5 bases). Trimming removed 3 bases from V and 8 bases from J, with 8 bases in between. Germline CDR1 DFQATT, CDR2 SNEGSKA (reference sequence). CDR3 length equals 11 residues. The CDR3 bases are TGCAGTGCTAGGTGGGAGTATGAGCAGTTCTTC. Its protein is CSARWEYEQFF.

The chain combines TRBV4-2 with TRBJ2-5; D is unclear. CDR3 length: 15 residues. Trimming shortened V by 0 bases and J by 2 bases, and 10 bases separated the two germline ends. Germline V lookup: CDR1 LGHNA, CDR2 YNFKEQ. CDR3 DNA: TGTGCCAGCAGCCAAGAGAACGTACCGCAAGAGACCCAGTACTTC. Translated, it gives CASSQENVPQETQYF.

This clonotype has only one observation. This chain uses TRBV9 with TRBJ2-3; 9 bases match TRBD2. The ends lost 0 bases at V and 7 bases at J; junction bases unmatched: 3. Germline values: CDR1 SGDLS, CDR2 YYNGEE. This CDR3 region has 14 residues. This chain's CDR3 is CASSVVAGANTQYF. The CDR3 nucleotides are TGTGCCAGCAGCGTAGTAGCGGGGGCTAATACGCAGTATTTT. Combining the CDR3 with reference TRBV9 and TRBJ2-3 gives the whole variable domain DSGVTQTPKHLITATGQRVTLRCSPRSGDLSVYWYQQSLDQGLQFLIQYYNGEERAKGNILERFSAQQFPDLHSELNLSSLELGDSALYFCASSVVAGANTQYFGPGTRLTVL.